The clone carrying this T cell receptor beta chain appeared once. Its antigen is as yet unknown. Clones were read by immunoSEQ multiplex PCR, and TCRdb kept only the in-frame ones, dropping some. The data show around 130,000 clones, with over 75% seen just once and under 9.5% held by the top ten. This sample was included in a study of T cell responses to AZD1222 COVID-19 vaccine. Study observations and caveats: Vaccine-associated CD4 TCRs spanned spike, dominant at 160-218 and 743-854. Unmutated regions of variants are reportedly targeted by nearly half of spike-specific TCRs. After two AZD1222 doses, spike-specific TCR breadth and depth rose versus day 0. None of the repertoires were sampled until the peak T cell response had passed.

CDR1 is SGHAT and CDR2 is FQNNGV in the germline V gene. V lost 6 bases and J lost 7; bases outside the gene matches: 4. The CDR3 covers 12 residues. Source: peripheral blood, taken on day 0 of AZD1222 vaccination. V is TRBV11-2 and J is TRBJ2-7; TRBD2 matches 9 bases. This clonotype originated in an adult in good health. Written as DNA, the CDR3 is TGTGCCAGCAGAGTCGCGGGAGGGGAGCAGTACTTC. Translating it yields CASRVAGGEQYF.